The next 14 T cell receptor beta chains were all read from a single sample in a study of graft-versus-host responses after intestinal transplantation. TCRdb's table, derived via immunoSEQ multiplex PCR, lists solely in-frame clones and lacks some. The sample holds around 130,000 clones, 90% to 95% seen once. Their antigens are not known. The material was unstimulated CD4+ T cells sorted from spleen or lymph node cells, obtained before intestinal transplant. The receptors were gathered from a human donor who received an intestinal transplant.

V and J are TRBV4-2 and TRBJ2-2, with D maybe TRBD2 (5 bases). This CDR3 spans 16 amino acids. CDR1 and CDR2 (germline): LGHNA, YNFKEQ. The V end was cut by 0 bases, the J end by 7 bases, with 15 bases between. The CDR3 DNA sequence: TGTGCCAGCAGCCAAGATCTAGGTAGCGCGGGCGGGGAGCTGTTTTTT. It yields the protein CASSQDLGSAGGELFF.

V and J are TRBV27 and TRBJ2-5, with D tentatively TRBD1 or TRBD2 (6 bases each). Looked up from germline, CDR1 is MNHEY and CDR2 is SMNVEV (reference sequence). The CDR3 loop spans 15 amino acids. V was clipped by 3 bases and J by 5 bases, with 16 bases between them. Here the CDR3 DNA reads TGTGCCAGCAGTTTGGGGGGCCCTCTGTGGGAGACCCAGTACTTC. It translates to CASSLGGPLWETQYF.

The chain recombines TRBV6-5 with TRBJ1-6, with 10 bases matching TRBD1. Germline V gene data show CDR1 as MNHEY and CDR2 as SVGAGI. The V and J ends lost 6 bases and 8 bases, in that order; junction bases with no gene match: 1. This CDR3 is 13 amino acids long. The CDR3 reads CASSGTGDSPLHF. The CDR3 DNA reads TGTGCCAGCAGCGGGACAGGGGATTCACCCCTCCACTTT.

This clone has only a few counts. The chain has TRBV19 and TRBJ1-3; D ambiguous. There are 13 residues in the CDR3. Germline V gene lookup returns CDR1 LNHDA and CDR2 SQIVND (reference sequence). The V end was cut by 6 bases, the J end by 0 bases, with 6 bases between. This CDR3 reads CASRLISGNTIYF. DNA of the CDR3: TGTGCCAGTAGGCTGATCTCTGGAAACACCATATATTTT.

The chain couples TRBV6-5 to TRBJ1-1, with D possibly TRBD1 on 6 matching bases. The V end was cut by 10 bases, the J end by 0 bases, with 9 bases between. Germline lookup yields CDR1 MNHEY and CDR2 SVGAGI. The CDR3 spans 12 residues. For the CDR3, the DNA is TGTGCCACCGGACAGTTGAACACTGAAGCTTTCTTT. Protein product: CATGQLNTEAFF.

This CDR3 is CASRRQDSNTEAFF. The CDR3 DNA reads as TGTGCCAGCAGGAGACAGGATTCGAACACTGAAGCTTTCTTT. The chain couples TRBV2 to TRBJ1-1; a weak D match, TRBD1 (6 bases). The CDR3 runs 14 residues. Germline V gene lookup returns CDR1 SNHLY and CDR2 FYNNEI. The V end lost 6 bases, the J end lost 1 base, and 12 bases lay between the germline ends.

The chain combines TRBV6-5 with TRBJ1-2; D might be TRBD1 (5 bases). With 2 bases removed from V and 8 bases from J, the gap between germline ends came to 15 bases. CDR3 size: 14 residues. Germline V CDR1 and CDR2: MNHEY, SVGAGI. The CDR3: CASSYNGGSSGYTF. The CDR3 region has the DNA TGTGCCAGCAGTTACAACGGGGGGTCGTCGGGCTACACCTTC.

The chain links TRBV19 to TRBJ1-6, with TRBD1 matching over 11 bases. The ends lost 5 bases at V and 9 bases at J; junction bases unmatched: 3. This CDR3 has 14 amino acids. Germline CDR1 and CDR2: LNHDA and SQIVND (reference sequence). Here the CDR3 DNA reads TGTGCCAGTAGTCTAGGGACAGGGGGTTCACCCCTCCACTTT. Protein: CASSLGTGGSPLHF.

The chain combines TRBV19 with TRBJ2-3, with D unresolved. In germline, CDR1 is LNHDA, CDR2 SQIVND (reference sequence). Trimming removed 3 bases from V and 7 bases from J, with 5 bases in between. The CDR3 contains 11 residues. The CDR3 spells CASSMMYTQYF. The CDR3, as DNA: TGTGCCAGTAGTATGATGTATACGCAGTATTTT.

V gene TRBV14 combines with J gene TRBJ2-3, with D uncertain. The CDR3 sequence is 13 residues long. The V and J ends lost 5 bases and 2 bases respectively, with 8 bases between them. Germline V gives CDR1 SGHDN, CDR2 FVKESK. The CDR3 DNA reads as TGTGCCAGCAGCGGGCAATTCACAGATACGCAGTATTTT. Its translation is CASSGQFTDTQYF.

This clone appeared a single time. The chain uses TRBV11-2 and TRBJ2-5; the match to TRBD2 covers 13 bases. The CDR3 runs 17 residues. V was pared by 3 bases and J by 0 bases, with 4 bases of the junction left unmatched. Germline CDR1 reads SGHAT; CDR2 reads FQNNGV. DNA of the CDR3: TGTGCCAGCAGCTTTGGGACTAGCGGGGCGTACCAAGAGACCCAGTACTTC. It encodes CASSFGTSGAYQETQYF.

This chain links TRBV12-2 with TRBJ2-7; the table names TRBD2, a call not compared with the DNA. TRBV12-2 is a recognized pseudogene. The CDR3 contains 20 residues. The CDR3 region has the DNA TGTGCAAGTCGCTTATCGGGAGATGGCTGTATGGCGGGGGAGACCTACGAGCAGTACTTC. The encoded protein is CASRLSGDGCMAGETYEQYF.

This rearrangement joins TRBV25-1 to TRBJ1-2; 7 bases line up with TRBD1. Germline values: CDR1 MGHDK, CDR2 SYGVNS. J gave up 5 bases and V 2 bases, and 5 bases lay outside the gene matches. This CDR3 region has 14 residues. The CDR3 DNA is TGTGCCAGCAGTGAAACAGGGGCCGAGTATGGCTACACCTTC. Translating it yields CASSETGAEYGYTF.

This chain uses TRBV7-9 with TRBJ2-3, with 12 bases aligning to TRBD1. V lost 2 bases, J lost 0 bases, and 9 bases stayed unmatched. Germline-derived CDR1 and CDR2 are SEHNR and FQNEAQ (reference sequence). The CDR3 has 19 residues. The CDR3 loop is CASSLLPGQGASSTDTQYF. DNA of the CDR3: TGTGCCAGCAGCTTACTTCCGGGACAGGGGGCTTCTAGCACAGATACGCAGTATTTT.